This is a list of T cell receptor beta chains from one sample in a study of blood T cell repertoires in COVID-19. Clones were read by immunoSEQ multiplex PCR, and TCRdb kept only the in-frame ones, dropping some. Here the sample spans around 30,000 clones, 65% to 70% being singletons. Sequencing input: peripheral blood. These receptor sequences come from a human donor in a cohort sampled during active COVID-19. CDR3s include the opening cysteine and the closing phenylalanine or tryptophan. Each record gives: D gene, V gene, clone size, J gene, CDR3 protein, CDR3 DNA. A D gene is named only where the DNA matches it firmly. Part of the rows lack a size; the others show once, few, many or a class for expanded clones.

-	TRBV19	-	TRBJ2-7	CASSISVTASYEQYF	TGTGCCAGTAGTATATCGGTGACAGCCTCCTACGAGCAGTACTTC
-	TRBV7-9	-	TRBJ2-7	CASSKDAVSSYEQYF	TGTGCCAGCAGCAAAGATGCGGTAAGCTCCTACGAGCAGTACTTC
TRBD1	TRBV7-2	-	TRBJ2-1	CASSPDRSSYNEQFF	TGTGCCAGCAGCCCGGACAGGAGTTCCTACAATGAGCAGTTCTTC
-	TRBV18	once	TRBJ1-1	CASSVRLETEAFF	TGTGCCAGCTCAGTCAGGTTAGAGACTGAAGCTTTCTTT
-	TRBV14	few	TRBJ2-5	CASSPLQGPRRQETQYF	TGTGCCAGCAGCCCATTACAGGGACCTCGTCGGCAAGAGACCCAGTACTTC
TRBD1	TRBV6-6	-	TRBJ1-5	CASSYPGQGASQPQHF	TGTGCCAGCAGTTACCCCGGACAGGGGGCATCTCAGCCCCAGCATTTT
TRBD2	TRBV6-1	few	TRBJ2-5	CASSELSGDQETQYF	TGTGCCAGCAGTGAATTGAGCGGGGACCAAGAGACCCAGTACTTC
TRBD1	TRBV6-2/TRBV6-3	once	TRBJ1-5	CASSYSTDRAYSNQPQHF	TGTGCCAGCAGTTACTCCACGGACAGGGCTTATAGCAATCAGCCCCAGCATTTT
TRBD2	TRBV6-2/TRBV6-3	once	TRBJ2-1	CASSPGLAGGYNEQFF	TGTGCCAGCAGCCCTGGACTAGCGGGAGGGTACAATGAGCAGTTCTTC
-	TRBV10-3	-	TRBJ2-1	CAISDGGSEQFF	TGTGCCATCAGTGACGGAGGGAGTGAGCAGTTCTTC
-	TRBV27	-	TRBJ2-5	CASSPTRSRETQYF	TGTGCCAGCAGTCCAACCCGGTCACGGGAGACCCAGTACTTC